One sample yielded the 13 T cell receptor beta chains listed below, sequenced in a study of blood T cells in healthy people across ages. Alongside a J-beta primer mix, a sample-barcoded 5' primer served in a second PCR lasting roughly 7 to 11 cycles. MiXCR, applied by TCRdb to the 5' RACE reads, yields one record per CDR3 protein. The table lists 550,000 to 800,000 distinct CDR3 sequences, about 21% of them singletons. The sequenced material came from blood. These receptors came from a man between 65 and 85 years old in good health.

This clonotype was seen more than once but under ten times. The chain combines TRBV27 with TRBJ1-2; perhaps TRBD1 as D (5 bases). Germline loops: CDR1 MNHEY, CDR2 SMNVEV (reference sequence). Trimming took 3 bases from V and 4 from J, leaving 12 bases between them. The CDR3 spans 14 residues. The CDR3 DNA follows: TGTGCCAGCAGTTTCGGGGGTAACAGCTATGGCTACACCTTC. This codes for CASSFGGNSYGYTF.

This clonotype was counted many times. The chain couples TRBV4-1 to TRBJ2-3, with 8 bases matching TRBD2. Germline values: CDR1 MGHRA, CDR2 YSYEKL. J was trimmed by 4 bases and V by 3 bases; bases with no gene match: 3. This CDR3 is built from 14 residues. CDR3 region: CASSHRAGADTQYF. The CDR3 nucleotides read TGCGCCAGCAGCCATCGAGCGGGAGCAGATACGCAGTATTTT.

This clonotype was detected a few times. J is TRBJ2-3 and V is TRBV7-9, with 8 bases aligning to TRBD2. Trimming took 1 base from V and 5 from J; bases not matched to a gene: 8. The CDR3 consists of 16 residues. From germline, CDR1 is SEHNR and CDR2 FQNEAQ (reference sequence). CDR3 in amino acids: CASSLVGSGKIDTQYF. CDR3 coding DNA: TGTGCCAGCAGCTTAGTCGGTAGCGGGAAAATAGATACGCAGTATTTT.

In its sample, this clonotype was seen a few times. The chain joins TRBV5-1 to TRBJ1-4, with a tentative D call TRBD1 (5 bases). Germline V gives CDR1 SGHRS, CDR2 YFSETQ. The CDR3 runs 15 residues. V was trimmed by 4 bases and J by 0 bases, leaving 10 bases between them. DNA of the CDR3: TGCGCCAGCAGCCCCCTGACAGCAACTAATGAAAAACTGTTTTTT. This gives the protein CASSPLTATNEKLFF.

This sequence joins TRBV30 and TRBJ2-5, with D unclear. The CDR3 is 11 residues long. Germline CDR1 GTSNPN, CDR2 SVGIG (reference sequence). V was shortened by 1 base and J by 4 bases, with 4 bases between the two germline ends. CDR3 DNA: TGTGCCTGGAGTGCAGCAGAGACCCAGTACTTC. It codes for CAWSAAETQYF.

A word on this clonotype: The junction shows a germline mismatch at one end, possibly a read error. V and J are TRBV12-3 or TRBV12-4 and TRBJ1-2, with D possibly being TRBD1 (5 bases). The CDR3 has 13 residues. The CDR3 region is CASSKGWDGRKPF. CDR3 DNA sequence: TGTGCCAGCAGCAAGGGCTGGGACGGTCGGAAACCCTTC.

This chain connects TRBV29-1 to TRBJ2-1; maybe TRBD1 (6 bases). Germline values: CDR1 SQVTM, CDR2 ANQGSEA. Trimming pared 3 bases from V and 5 bases from J, leaving 14 bases between. This CDR3 is 14 amino acids long. CDR3 region: CSVDRATGNNEQFF. In DNA, the CDR3 is TGCAGCGTTGACCGCGCGACAGGCAACAATGAGCAGTTCTTC.

This clonotype was detected once. The chain combines TRBV6-5 with TRBJ2-5, with unresolved D. The CDR3 totals 13 residues. Germline V gene sequence: CDR1 MNHEY, CDR2 SVGAGI. Trimming left V 6 bases short and J 5 bases short, with 13 bases between. In DNA, the CDR3 is TGTGCCAGCAGACGATCAGATCCGGAGACCCAGTACTTC. It codes for CASRRSDPETQYF.

This chain's CDR3 is CASSLWDDEQYF. CDR3 nucleotides: TGTGCCAGCAGTCTTTGGGACGACGAGCAGTACTTC. The V gene is TRBV12-3 or TRBV12-4, the J gene TRBJ2-7; D tentatively fits TRBD1 or TRBD2 (5 bases each). The CDR3 extends over 12 amino acids. V was cut by 5 bases and J by 5 bases, with 10 bases left in between.

This clonotype turned up a few times. The genes are TRBV5-5 and TRBJ2-4; 15 nucleotides align to TRBD2. Germline V gives CDR1 SGHKS, CDR2 YYEKEE (reference sequence). The CDR3 covers 17 residues. The junction had 1 base not matched to a gene; V was cut back by 2 bases and J by 1 base. CDR3 nucleotide sequence: TGTGCCAGCAGCTTCGGACTAGCGGGGGGGGCCAAAAACATTCAGTACTTC. Protein: CASSFGLAGGAKNIQYF.

In its sample, this clonotype was seen a few times. The V gene is TRBV6-1, the J gene TRBJ2-3; TRBD2 matches 13 bases. Germline assignment: CDR1 MNHNS and CDR2 SASEGT. V was pared by 11 bases and J by 6 bases, with 8 bases of the junction left unmatched. There are 14 residues in the CDR3. DNA for the CDR3: TGTGCCGTTGGACTAGCGGGGGCGACCGATACGCAGTATTTT. It codes for CAVGLAGATDTQYF.

The gene calls are TRBV29-1 and TRBJ2-3; possibly TRBD1 for D (5 bases). The CDR3 extends over 13 amino acids. Trimming cost V 1 base and J 4 bases, with 9 bases left between them. The germline gives CDR1 SQVTM, CDR2 ANQGSEA. CDR3 sequence: CSVEVIRADTQYF. The CDR3 nucleotides read TGCAGCGTTGAAGTAATCAGGGCAGATACGCAGTATTTT.

This clonotype was detected a few times. V gene TRBV6-6 combines with J gene TRBJ2-1; D unclear. The CDR3 runs 14 residues. Germline V gives CDR1 MNHNY, CDR2 SVGAGI (reference sequence). V lost 4 bases and J 1 base, leaving 8 bases between the germline ends. The DNA for the CDR3 is TGTGCCAGCAGTTTAGACCTGTCCTACAATGAGCAGTTCTTC. It encodes CASSLDLSYNEQFF.